The clone carrying this T cell receptor (beta chain) was counted a few times. Antigen: not known. This record comes from a study of radiotherapy plus CTLA-4 blockade in lung cancer. As for the study in general: Objective responses arose in 15% to 20% of patients, and around 30% experienced disease control. Findings and limits, study-wide: Blood-borne expansion of tumor-derived TCR clones followed radiotherapy plus ipilimumab.

Sequencing was performed with immunoSEQ multiplex PCR; in TCRdb, only in-frame clones are kept and a portion is missing. The sample consists of roughly 78,000 clones, roughly 75% of them appearing once. This CDR3 is 14 amino acids long. From germline, CDR1 is GTSNPN and CDR2 SVGIG (reference sequence). The V end was cut by 2 bases, the J end by 0 bases, with 9 bases between. V and J are TRBV30 and TRBJ2-3, with a tentative D call TRBD1 (6 bases). This material consisted of peripheral blood, taken from a patient treated with radiotherapy plus ipilimumab. This sequence was found in a human donor with non-small cell lung cancer who had a complete response to radiotherapy plus ipilimumab. The CDR3 nucleotides are TGTGCCTGGAGTAGGGGACAAAGCACAGATACGCAGTATTTT. The encoded protein is CAWSRGQSTDTQYF.